These 4 T cell receptor beta chains came from one sample sequenced in a study of vaccination effects on CD4 cells after COVID-19. Measured with immunoSEQ multiplex PCR; TCRdb has only the in-frame clones, and not every one. The sample lists some 52,000 clones; about four fifths were seen once. Their recognized antigens are unknown. The ViraFEST assay expanded antigen-specific CD4+ T cells with viral peptide pools before sequencing. Following culture for nine to ten days, CD4+ T cells were isolated. All vaccine recipients tested negative for nucleocapsid antibodies and had never contracted SARS-CoV-2 infection. Sequenced material: CD4+ T cells from PBMCs cultured with HCoV-OC43 spike peptides, taken before COVID-19 vaccination. Regarding subset: HCoV-OC43 spike overlapping peptide pool stimulation. The receptors derive from a human donor who received a COVID-19 vaccine.

This chain connects TRBV30 to TRBJ2-3; TRBD1 might be the D (5 bases). The V end lost 3 bases, the J end lost 0 bases, and 10 bases lay between the germline ends. Germline loops: CDR1 GTSNPN, CDR2 SVGIG (reference sequence). There are 14 residues in the CDR3. The CDR3 nucleotides are TGTGCCTGGAGGTCAGGGTCTAGCACAGATACGCAGTATTTT. Its translation is CAWRSGSSTDTQYF.

This clone showed up just a few times. The CDR3 coding sequence is TGCAGTGCTTCAGCACACTATGGCTACACCTTC. It yields the protein CSASAHYGYTF. The rearrangement uses TRBV20-1 and TRBJ1-2, with unresolved D. CDR1 is DFQATT, CDR2 SNEGSKA, per germline (reference sequence). CDR3 length: 11 residues. V was cut by 5 bases and J by 3 bases, with 7 bases left in between.

This chain uses TRBV27 with TRBJ2-2; 7 bases are a match to TRBD1. The CDR3 is made up of 16 amino acids. Germline lookup yields CDR1 MNHEY and CDR2 SMNVEV (reference sequence). With 4 bases clipped from V and 2 bases from J, the junction kept 7 bases outside the gene matches. CDR3 sequence reads: CASSYGQGVNTGELFF. The CDR3 nucleotides are TGTGCCAGCAGTTATGGGCAGGGGGTAAACACCGGGGAGCTGTTTTTT.

The chain joins TRBV6-5 to TRBJ1-2; the D is unclear. CDR3 length: 13 amino acids. The germline CDR1 and CDR2 sequences are MNHEY and SVGAGI. Trimming removed 0 bases at V and 8 bases at J, with 10 bases between. DNA of the CDR3: TGTGCCAGCAGTTACTCGGGAGCGGGGGGCTACACCTTC. Amino acid sequence: CASSYSGAGGYTF.